Included here is one T cell receptor beta chain sequence, with context. Its antigen is not known. TCRdb reprocessed the 5' RACE reads via MiXCR and lists one record per CDR3 protein. The repertoire holds some 600,000 distinct CDR3 sequences, with around 15% as singletons. V lost 2 bases to trimming and J lost 3 bases, with 8 bases between them. This CDR3 region has 13 residues. The germline CDR1 and CDR2 sequences are MNHEY and SVGEGT. The data originate from a study of T-cell memory formation after mild COVID-19. The wider study: Clusters were largely donor specific.

The study's findings and limits: CD4+ bias marked clones expanding day 15 to 37, unlike balanced contracting clones. Prior to infection, memory already included some responding clones, suggesting cross-reactive memory joined.

The clonotype comes from an adult woman who had mild COVID-19 (a few samples of this study predate the infection). Cell type and time point are not known. The chain is built from TRBV6-2 or TRBV6-3 and TRBJ2-7; no clear D gene. The sequenced material came from PBMCs or a T cell subset sorted from them (not recorded which). The CDR3 spells CASSYGLVYEQYF. In DNA, the CDR3 is TGTGCCAGCAGTTACGGTCTGGTCTACGAGCAGTACTTC.